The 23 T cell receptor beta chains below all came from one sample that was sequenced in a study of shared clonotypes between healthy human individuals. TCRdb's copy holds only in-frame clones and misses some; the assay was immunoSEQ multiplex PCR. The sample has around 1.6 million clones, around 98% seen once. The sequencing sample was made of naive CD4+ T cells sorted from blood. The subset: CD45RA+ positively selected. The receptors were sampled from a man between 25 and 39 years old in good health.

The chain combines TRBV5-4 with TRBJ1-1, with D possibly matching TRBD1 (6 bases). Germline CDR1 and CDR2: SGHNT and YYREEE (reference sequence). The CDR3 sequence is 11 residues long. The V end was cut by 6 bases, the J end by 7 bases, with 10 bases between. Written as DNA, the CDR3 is TGTGCCAGCAAACAGGGAGATGAAGCTTTCTTT. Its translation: CASKQGDEAFF.

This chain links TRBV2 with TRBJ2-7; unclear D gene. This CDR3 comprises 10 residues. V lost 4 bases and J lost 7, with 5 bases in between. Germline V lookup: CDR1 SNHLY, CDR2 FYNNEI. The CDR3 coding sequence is TGTGCCAGCAGTGCCCGGGAGCAGTACTTC. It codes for CASSAREQYF.

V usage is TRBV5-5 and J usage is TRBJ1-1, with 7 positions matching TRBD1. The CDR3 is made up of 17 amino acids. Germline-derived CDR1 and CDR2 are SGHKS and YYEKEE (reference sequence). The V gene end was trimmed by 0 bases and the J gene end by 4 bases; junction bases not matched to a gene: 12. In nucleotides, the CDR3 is TGTGCCAGCAGCTTGGCGGTAGGCTTAGGGGGCACCACTGAAGCTTTCTTT. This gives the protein CASSLAVGLGGTTEAFF.

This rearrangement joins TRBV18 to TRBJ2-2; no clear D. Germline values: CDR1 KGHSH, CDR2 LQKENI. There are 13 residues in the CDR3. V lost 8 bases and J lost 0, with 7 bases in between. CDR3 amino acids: CASGRSNTGELFF. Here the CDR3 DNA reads TGTGCCAGCGGACGGTCGAACACCGGGGAGCTGTTTTTT.

The CDR3 region has the DNA TGTGCCAGCAGTGAGACAGCAACAGATACGCAGTATTTT. Amino acid sequence: CASSETATDTQYF. V usage is TRBV6-1 and J usage is TRBJ2-3, with a weak D call TRBD1 (5 bases). Germline lookup yields CDR1 MNHNS and CDR2 SASEGT. The V end lost 3 bases, the J end lost 3 bases, and 7 bases lay between the germline ends. The CDR3 has 13 amino acids.

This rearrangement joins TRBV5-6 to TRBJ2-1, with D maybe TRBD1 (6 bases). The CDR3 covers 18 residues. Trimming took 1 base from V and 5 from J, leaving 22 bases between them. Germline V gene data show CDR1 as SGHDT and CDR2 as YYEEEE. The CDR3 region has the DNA TGTGCCAGCAGCTTGACAACCCGGACAGTTAGATCGGACAATGAGCAGTTCTTC. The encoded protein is CASSLTTRTVRSDNEQFF.

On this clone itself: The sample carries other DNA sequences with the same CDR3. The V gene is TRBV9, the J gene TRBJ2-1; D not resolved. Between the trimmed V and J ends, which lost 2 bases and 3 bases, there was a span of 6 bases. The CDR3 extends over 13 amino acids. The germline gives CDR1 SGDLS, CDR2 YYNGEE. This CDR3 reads CASSVTVYNEQFF. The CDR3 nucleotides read TGTGCCAGCAGCGTTACAGTCTACAATGAGCAGTTCTTC.

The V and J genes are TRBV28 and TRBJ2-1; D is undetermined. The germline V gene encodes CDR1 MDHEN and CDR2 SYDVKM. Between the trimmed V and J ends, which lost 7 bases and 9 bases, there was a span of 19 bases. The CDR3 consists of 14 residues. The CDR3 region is CASIIDPATGEQFF. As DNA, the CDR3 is TGTGCCAGCATTATTGACCCCGCAACGGGTGAGCAGTTCTTC.

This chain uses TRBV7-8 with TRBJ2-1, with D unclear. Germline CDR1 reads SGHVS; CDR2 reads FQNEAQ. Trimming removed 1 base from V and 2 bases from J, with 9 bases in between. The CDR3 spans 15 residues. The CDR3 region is CASSLVESAYNEQFF. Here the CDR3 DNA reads TGTGCCAGCAGCTTAGTAGAGTCGGCCTACAATGAGCAGTTCTTC.

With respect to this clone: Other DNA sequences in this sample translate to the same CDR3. The CDR3 DNA reads as TGTGCCAGCAGCTTGCCAATCCAAGAGACCCAGTACTTC. This translates into CASSLPIQETQYF. The J gene is TRBJ2-5, the V gene TRBV5-5, with D unresolved. The CDR3 sequence is 13 residues long. V was cut by 1 base and J by 1 base, with 5 bases left in between. The germline CDR1 and CDR2 sequences are SGHKS and YYEKEE (reference sequence).

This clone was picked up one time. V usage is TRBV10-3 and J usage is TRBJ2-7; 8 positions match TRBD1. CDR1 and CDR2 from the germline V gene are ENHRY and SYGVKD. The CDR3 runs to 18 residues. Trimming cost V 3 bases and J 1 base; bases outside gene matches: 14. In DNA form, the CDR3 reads TGTGCCATCAGTGATGGCAGGGGGCGCAAGAATGGATCCTACGAGCAGTACTTC. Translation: CAISDGRGRKNGSYEQYF.

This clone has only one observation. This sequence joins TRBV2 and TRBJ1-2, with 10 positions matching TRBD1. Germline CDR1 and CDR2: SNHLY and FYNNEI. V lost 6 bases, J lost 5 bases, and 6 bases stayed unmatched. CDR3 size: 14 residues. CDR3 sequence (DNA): TGTGCCAGCAGAGGGGGACAGGGGCGGTATGGCTACACCTTC. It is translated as CASRGGQGRYGYTF.

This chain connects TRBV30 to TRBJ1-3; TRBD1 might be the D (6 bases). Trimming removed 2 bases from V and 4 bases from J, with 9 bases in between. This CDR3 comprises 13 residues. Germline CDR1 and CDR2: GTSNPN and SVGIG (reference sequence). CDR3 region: CAWSMGAGNTIYF. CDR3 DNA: TGTGCCTGGAGTATGGGGGCAGGAAACACCATATATTTT. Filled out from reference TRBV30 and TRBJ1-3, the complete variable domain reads SQTIHQWPATLVQPVGSPLSLECTVEGTSNPNLYWYRQAAGRGLQLLFYSVGIGQISSEVPQNLSASRPQDRQFILSSKKLLLSDSGFYLCAWSMGAGNTIYFGEGSWLTVV.

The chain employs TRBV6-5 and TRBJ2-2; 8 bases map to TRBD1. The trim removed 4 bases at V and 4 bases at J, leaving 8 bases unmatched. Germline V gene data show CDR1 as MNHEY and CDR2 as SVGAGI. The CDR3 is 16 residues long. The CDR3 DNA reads TGTGCCAGCAGTTGGCGGGGACAGGTCGGCACCGGGGAGCTGTTTTTT. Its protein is CASSWRGQVGTGELFF.

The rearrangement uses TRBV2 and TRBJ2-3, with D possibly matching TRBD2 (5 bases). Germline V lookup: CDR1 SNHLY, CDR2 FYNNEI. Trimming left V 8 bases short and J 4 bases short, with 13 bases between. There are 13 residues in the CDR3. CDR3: CASCEGRADTQYF. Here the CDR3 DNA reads TGTGCCAGCTGCGAGGGCCGCGCAGATACGCAGTATTTT.

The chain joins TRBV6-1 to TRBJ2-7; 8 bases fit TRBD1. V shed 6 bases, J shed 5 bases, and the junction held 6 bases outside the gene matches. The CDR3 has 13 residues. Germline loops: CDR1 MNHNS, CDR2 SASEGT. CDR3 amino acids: CASRRWTGNEQYF. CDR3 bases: TGTGCCAGCAGGCGATGGACAGGGAACGAGCAGTACTTC.

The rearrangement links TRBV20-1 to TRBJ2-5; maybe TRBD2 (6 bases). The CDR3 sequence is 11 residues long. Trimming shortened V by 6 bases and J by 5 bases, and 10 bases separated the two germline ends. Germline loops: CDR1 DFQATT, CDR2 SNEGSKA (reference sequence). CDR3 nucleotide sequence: TGCAGTGCCGGGGGATGGGAGACCCAGTACTTC. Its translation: CSAGGWETQYF.

DNA of the CDR3: TGTGCCAGCAGCTTAGAGAGGGGCAGGCCGGGGGGTAACACCATATATTTT. This gives the protein CASSLERGRPGGNTIYF. The chain carries TRBV7-2 and TRBJ1-3; D is perhaps TRBD1 (5 bases). Germline-derived CDR1 and CDR2 are SGHTA and FQGNSA. This CDR3 has 17 amino acids. Trimming stripped 1 base from V and 7 bases from J, with 20 bases between.

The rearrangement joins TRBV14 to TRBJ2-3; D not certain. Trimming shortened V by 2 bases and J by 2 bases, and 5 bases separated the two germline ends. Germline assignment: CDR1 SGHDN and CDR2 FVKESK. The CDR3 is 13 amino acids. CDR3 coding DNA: TGTGCCAGCAGCCAAAGCTACACAGATACGCAGTATTTT. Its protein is CASSQSYTDTQYF.

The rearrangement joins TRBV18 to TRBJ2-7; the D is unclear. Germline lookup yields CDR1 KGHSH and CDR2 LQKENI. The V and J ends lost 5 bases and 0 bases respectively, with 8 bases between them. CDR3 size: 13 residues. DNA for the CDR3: TGTGCCAGCTCAACCGGCCTCTCCTACGAGCAGTACTTC. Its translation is CASSTGLSYEQYF.

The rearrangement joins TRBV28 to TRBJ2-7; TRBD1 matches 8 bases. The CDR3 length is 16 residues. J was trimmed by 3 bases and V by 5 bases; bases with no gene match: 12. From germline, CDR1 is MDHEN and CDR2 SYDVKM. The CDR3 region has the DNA TGTGCCAGCAGTCAAAGGACAGGGAAATTCGGCTACGAGCAGTACTTC. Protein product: CASSQRTGKFGYEQYF.

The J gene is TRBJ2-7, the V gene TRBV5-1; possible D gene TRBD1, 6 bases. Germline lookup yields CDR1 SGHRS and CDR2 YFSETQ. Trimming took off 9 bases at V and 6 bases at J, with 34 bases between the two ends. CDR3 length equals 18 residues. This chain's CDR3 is CATPNACHRQARGLEQYF. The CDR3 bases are TGCGCCACCCCGAATGCATGTCACCGTCAAGCCAGGGGCCTCGAGCAGTACTTC.

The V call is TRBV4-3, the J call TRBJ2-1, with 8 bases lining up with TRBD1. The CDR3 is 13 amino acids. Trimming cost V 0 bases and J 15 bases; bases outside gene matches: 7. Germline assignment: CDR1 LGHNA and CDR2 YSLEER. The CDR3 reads CASSQERTGRPFF. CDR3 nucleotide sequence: TGCGCCAGCAGCCAAGAACGGACAGGGAGGCCGTTCTTC.